The entry below gives a single TCR beta chain sequence along with its context. Antigen: not known. This entry comes from a study of regulatory T cells in long-lasting Graves disease. Study-wide points: Among samples with persistent disease, TRBV28, TRBJ1-2 and TRBJ2-5 were favored. Newly diagnosed patients had higher TCR diversity than persistent Graves' patients did. Blood alone, not thyroid tissue, was studied. The small sample size may have reduced accuracy.

As for time point: persistent/refractory GD, antithyroid drugs over 5 years with positive TRAb. PBMC-derived RNA was used for the TCR library. Arm-PCR with iRepertoire HTBI primers amplified the CDR3 regions for these TCR beta libraries. Each CDR3 protein is one row after TCRdb ran MiXCR on the multiplex PCR reads. The sample consists of fewer than 450,000 distinct CDR3 sequences, about a quarter of them appearing once. V was trimmed by 8 bases and J by 6 bases, leaving 8 bases between them. CDR1 is MDHEN, CDR2 SYDVKM, per germline. The CDR3 contains 10 residues. The sequencing here drew on peripheral blood mononuclear cells (PBMCs), taken when the disease was refractory, from a patient treated with antithyroid drugs. The clonotype originates from a female donor with Graves disease. The rearrangement links TRBV28 to TRBJ2-7; no reliable D call. Here the CDR3 reads CASGVPEQYF. The CDR3 DNA is TGTGCCAGCGGGGTCCCCGAGCAGTACTTC.